A selection of T cell receptor beta chains follows, all from one sample in a study of blood T cell repertoires in COVID-19. Measured with immunoSEQ multiplex PCR; TCRdb has only the in-frame clones, and not every one. The sample lists some 200,000 clones, over 75% occurring once. Specimen: PBMCs or T cells enriched from blood (not recorded which). The origin of the receptors is a woman aged 18 to 35 in a cohort exposed to, infected with or recovered from COVID-19 (not recorded which). The CDR3 runs from the conserved cysteine through the conserved F or W. The order of the fields is J gene, D gene, V gene, clone size, CDR3 protein, CDR3 DNA. A D gene is named only where the DNA matches it firmly. Expanded clones get a size class; other rows say once, few or many, or leave the size out.

>TRBJ2-1|NA|TRBV11-1|once
CASSFFVGGNYNEQFF
TGTGCCAGCAGCTTTTTTGTTGGAGGGAATTACAATGAGCAGTTCTTC
>TRBJ1-2|TRBD1|TRBV5-4|NA
CASSLQSQGQGGGYTF
TGTGCCAGCAGTCTCCAAAGCCAGGGACAGGGTGGTGGCTACACCTTC
>TRBJ2-5|NA|TRBV11-2|few
CASLFGGGETQYF
TGTGCCAGCCTCTTCGGGGGAGGCGAGACCCAGTACTTC
>TRBJ1-1|TRBD1|TRBV6-5|NA
CASTGQGYTEAFF
TGTGCCAGCACTGGACAGGGCTACACTGAAGCTTTCTTT
>TRBJ1-2|NA|TRBV9|NA
CASSALGGVSNYGYTF
TGTGCCAGCAGCGCCCTCGGAGGAGTTTCTAACTATGGCTACACCTTC
>TRBJ2-2|TRBD2|TRBV7-2|once
CASSLAGGTNTGELFF
TGTGCCAGCAGCCTAGCGGGGGGGACGAACACCGGGGAGCTGTTTTTT
>TRBJ2-5|NA|TRBV7-9|NA
CASSLSPGLQETQYF
TGTGCCAGCAGCTTATCGCCGGGACTTCAAGAGACCCAGTACTTC
>TRBJ2-7|NA|TRBV24-1|once
CATSKGRGRSYEQYF
TGTGCCACCAGTAAGGGGCGGGGCCGCTCCTACGAGCAGTACTTC
>TRBJ2-7|NA|TRBV3-1/TRBV3-2|NA
CASSVAYEQYF
TGTGCCAGCAGCGTCGCCTACGAGCAGTACTTC
>TRBJ1-5|NA|TRBV4-1|once
CASSQARDSNQPQHF
TGCGCCAGCAGCCAAGCGCGGGATAGCAATCAGCCCCAGCATTTT
>TRBJ1-4|NA|TRBV9|NA
CASSPTATGEKLFF
TGTGCCAGCAGTCCGACAGCAACTGGAGAAAAACTGTTTTTT
>TRBJ1-1|TRBD1|TRBV6-5|NA
CASSYDRGSAEAFF
TGTGCCAGCAGTTATGACAGGGGAAGCGCTGAAGCTTTCTTT
>TRBJ2-1|TRBD1|TRBV2|NA
CASSEVGQAAASRFF
TGTGCCAGCAGTGAAGTCGGACAGGCTGCCGCCAGCAGGTTCTTC
>TRBJ1-1|NA|TRBV18|NA
CASSFGLDGTEAFF
TGTGCCAGCTCCTTTGGACTGGACGGCACTGAAGCTTTCTTT
>TRBJ1-1|NA|TRBV6-5|once
CASSLDGGTEAFF
TGTGCCAGCAGCCTAGATGGGGGGACTGAAGCTTTCTTT
>TRBJ2-7|TRBD1|TRBV6-1|NA
CASSDGQGTGEQYF
TGTGCCAGCAGTGACGGACAGGGTACGGGCGAGCAGTACTTC
>TRBJ1-2|NA|TRBV5-1|few
CASSLGEGTNYGYTF
TGCGCCAGCAGCTTGGGAGAGGGTACTAACTATGGCTACACCTTC
>TRBJ2-1|TRBD2|TRBV28|NA
CASSSISGGPNEQFF
TGTGCCAGCAGTTCGATTTCGGGAGGGCCCAATGAGCAGTTCTTC
>TRBJ2-3|NA|TRBV5-1|NA
CASSLATATDTQYF
TGCGCCAGCAGCTTGGCGACAGCCACAGATACGCAGTATTTT
>TRBJ2-7|TRBD1|TRBV18|NA
CASSRWTGYEQYF
TGTGCCAGCTCACGATGGACAGGCTACGAGCAGTACTTC
>TRBJ1-1|NA|TRBV2|once
CASSVEPLAGAFF
TGTGCCAGCAGTGTCGAGCCGTTAGCGGGAGCTTTCTTT
>TRBJ2-1|NA|TRBV18|NA
CASSNSGDREQFF
TGTGCCAGCTCAAACTCGGGGGATCGCGAGCAGTTCTTC
>TRBJ2-3|TRBD1|TRBV3-1/TRBV3-2|few
CASSQGLQGALSTDTQYF
TGTGCCAGCAGCCAAGGCCTACAGGGGGCCCTGAGCACAGATACGCAGTATTTT
>TRBJ2-5|TRBD2|TRBV12-5|NA
CASGVTSGKTQYF
TGTGCTAGTGGTGTGACTAGCGGAAAGACCCAGTACTTC
>TRBJ2-1|TRBD2|TRBV19|NA
CASCIPGLSNEQFF
TGTGCCAGTTGCATTCCGGGACTAAGTAATGAGCAGTTCTTC
>TRBJ2-1|NA|TRBV5-1|NA
CASRGEENEQFF
TGCGCCAGCAGAGGAGAGGAGAATGAGCAGTTCTTC
>TRBJ2-3|NA|TRBV24-1|NA
CATSDSISPYTDTQYF
TGTGCCACCAGTGATTCCATATCTCCCTACACAGATACGCAGTATTTT
>TRBJ2-5|NA|TRBV2|NA
CASSERQLEETQYF
TGTGCCAGCAGTGAGCGACAGCTTGAAGAGACCCAGTACTTC
>TRBJ1-6|TRBD1|TRBV2|NA
CARGQANSPLHF
TGTGCCCGAGGACAGGCCAATTCACCCCTCCACTTT
>TRBJ1-4|TRBD1|TRBV5-1|NA
CASSPGQGWTNEKLFF
TGCGCCAGCAGCCCCGGACAGGGGTGGACTAATGAAAAACTGTTTTTT
>TRBJ1-6|NA|TRBV2|few
CASRADTESSPLHF
TGTGCCAGCAGAGCCGATACAGAATCTTCACCCCTCCACTTT
>TRBJ1-5|NA|TRBV19|once
CASTHTGTRGQPQHF
TGTGCCAGTACCCACACAGGGACGAGGGGTCAGCCCCAGCATTTT
>TRBJ2-1|TRBD2|TRBV7-3|once
CASSPTSGEPYNEQFF
TGTGCCAGCAGCCCGACTAGCGGGGAACCCTACAATGAGCAGTTCTTC
>TRBJ2-3|TRBD2|TRBV11-3|NA
CASSFTASGGGTDTQYF
TGTGCCAGCAGCTTCACCGCTAGCGGAGGGGGCACAGATACGCAGTATTTT
>TRBJ2-2|NA|TRBV19|NA
CASSINRVNGELFF
TGTGCCAGTAGTATTAACAGGGTGAACGGGGAGCTGTTTTTT
>TRBJ1-2|NA|TRBV24-1|NA
CATSLGRGDYGYTF
TGTGCCACCAGCCTTGGGAGGGGTGACTATGGCTACACCTTC
>TRBJ1-5|NA|TRBV25-1|once
CASSRGAGNQPQHF
TGTGCCAGCAGTAGGGGCGCGGGCAATCAGCCCCAGCATTTT
>TRBJ1-2|TRBD1|TRBV5-1|NA
CASSAIQGASYGYTF
TGCGCCAGCAGCGCCATACAGGGGGCGAGCTATGGCTACACCTTC
>TRBJ2-1|NA|TRBV7-8|NA
CASSLLSGTYNEQFF
TGTGCCAGCAGCCTACTTAGCGGTACCTACAATGAGCAGTTCTTC
>TRBJ2-3|TRBD1|TRBV5-1|NA
CASSLGGQASTDTQYF
TGCGCCAGCAGCTTGGGAGGACAGGCTAGCACAGATACGCAGTATTTT
>TRBJ1-6|NA|TRBV19|few
CASFRDSPLHF
TGTGCCAGTTTCAGGGATTCACCCCTCCACTTT
>TRBJ2-1|NA|TRBV3-1/TRBV3-2|NA
CASSQVSGRLYNEQFF
TGTGCCAGCAGCCAAGTCTCGGGGAGACTCTACAATGAGCAGTTCTTC
>TRBJ2-6|TRBD1|TRBV28|NA
CASASGGRSGANVLTF
TGTGCCAGCGCCTCAGGGGGCCGCTCTGGGGCCAACGTCCTGACTTTC
>TRBJ1-2|TRBD1|TRBV7-8|NA
CASSLAGQGGNGYTF
TGTGCCAGCAGCTTAGCTGGGCAGGGGGGCAATGGCTACACCTTC
>TRBJ1-5|TRBD1|TRBV5-4|few
CASSPRTGEGNQPQHF
TGTGCCAGCAGCCCAAGGACAGGGGAGGGCAATCAGCCCCAGCATTTT
>TRBJ2-1|TRBD2|TRBV27|NA
CASRPQISSGRINEQFF
TGTGCCAGCCGTCCCCAGATATCTAGCGGGAGAATTAATGAGCAGTTCTTC